This T cell receptor beta chain was retrieved from a study of blood T cell repertoires in COVID-19. Source study methods: Nucleated cell counts were estimated from reference gene primer amplification. The data were produced by immunoSEQ multiplex PCR, yet TCRdb's version contains in-frame clones alone and is incomplete. V and J calls and clone size follow that table, whereas D and trimming were derived from the DNA. The table has about 370,000 clones, about 90% seen once. This CDR3 has 19 amino acids. V lost 3 bases and J lost 4, with 26 bases in between. The germline gives CDR1 MNHEY, CDR2 SMNVEV (reference sequence).

The sample was peripheral blood. The chain has TRBV27 and TRBJ2-3; weak D call: TRBD2 (6 bases). The sequence was collected from a woman aged 25 to 39 with COVID-19, enrolled during active disease. CDR3 sequence reads: CASSFWGKDILGGPDTQYF. The CDR3 DNA reads as TGTGCCAGCAGTTTCTGGGGGAAGGATATTCTGGGGGGTCCAGATACGCAGTATTTT.